The 29 T cell receptor beta chains reported below all come from one sample, sequenced in a study of CD8+ T cells in alopecia areata. Following extraction, RNA underwent reverse transcription to cDNA, which served as the sequencing template. Assay used: immunoSEQ multiplex PCR; TCRdb lists only in-frame clones, some missing. This repertoire shows 150,000 to 250,000 clones, around 60% found once; its top ten account for approximately 3.4%. The sample's treatment: oral pan-JAK inhibitor, 5-10 mg twice daily. The sequencing here drew on CD4+ T cells sorted from blood, taken at week 4, from a patient treated with tofacitinib. Receptors originate from a human donor with alopecia areata.

This clone was picked up a small number of times. V is TRBV12-5 and J is TRBJ2-2; 8 nucleotides align to TRBD2. Germline V gene data show CDR1 as LGHNT and CDR2 as FRNRAP. The CDR3 loop spans 16 amino acids. The V gene end was trimmed by 5 bases and the J gene end by 1 base; junction bases not matched to a gene: 6. CDR3 protein: CASGAPGGVNTGELFF. CDR3 nucleotide sequence: TGTGCTAGTGGTGCCCCCGGGGGGGTGAACACCGGGGAGCTGTTTTTT.

The chain is built from TRBV7-2 and TRBJ2-7; 13 nucleotides agree with TRBD2. This CDR3 has 15 amino acids. Trimming removed 6 bases from V and 6 bases from J; junction bases left unmatched: 8. Germline CDR1 SGHTA, CDR2 FQGNSA. CDR3 loop: CASSLTSGGAVEQYF. The CDR3 nucleotides read TGTGCCAGCAGTCTCACTAGCGGGGGGGCCGTCGAGCAGTACTTC.

V usage is TRBV5-1 and J usage is TRBJ2-5; D not resolved. The length of the CDR3 is 13 residues. CDR1 is SGHRS, CDR2 YFSETQ, per germline. With 2 bases removed from V and 1 base from J, the gap between germline ends came to 6 bases. CDR3 nucleotides: TGCGCCAGCAGCTTTGGGTTCCAAGAGACCCAGTACTTC. This codes for CASSFGFQETQYF.

This chain links TRBV9 with TRBJ2-7, with TRBD2 identical over 11 bases. V lost 4 bases to trimming and J lost 6 bases; unmatched junction nucleotides: 9. CDR1 is SGDLS, CDR2 YYNGEE, per germline. The CDR3 is 15 amino acids. The CDR3 loop is CASSFSGGASAEQYF. The CDR3 coding sequence is TGTGCCAGCAGCTTTAGCGGGGGGGCGTCCGCCGAGCAGTACTTC. Looking up the rest from reference TRBV9 and TRBJ2-7 gives the full variable domain: DSGVTQTPKHLITATGQRVTLRCSPRSGDLSVYWYQQSLDQGLQFLIQYYNGEERAKGNILERFSAQQFPDLHSELNLSSLELGDSALYFCASSFSGGASAEQYFGPGTRLTVT.

The rearrangement links TRBV6-1 to TRBJ2-3; D is unresolved. Trimming removed 6 bases at V and 2 bases at J, with 9 bases between. The CDR3 length is 13 residues. Germline V gene sequence: CDR1 MNHNS, CDR2 SASEGT. The CDR3 DNA follows: TGTGCCAGCAGAGGCGCAGTCACAGATACGCAGTATTTT. It specifies CASRGAVTDTQYF.

The CDR3 nucleotides are TGTGCCAGCAGCCGGCGGTGGGACTTTGACGAGCAGTACTTC. It yields the protein CASSRRWDFDEQYF. This sequence joins TRBV7-9 and TRBJ2-7, with D possibly being TRBD2 (6 bases). Germline V gives CDR1 SEHNR, CDR2 FQNEAQ (reference sequence). The CDR3 spans 14 residues. Trimming took 5 bases from V and 5 from J, leaving 16 bases between them.

The genes are TRBV11-2 and TRBJ2-1; D is possibly TRBD1 or TRBD2 (5 bases each). The CDR3 runs to 13 residues. The V end lost 1 base, the J end lost 10 bases, and 11 bases lay between the germline ends. CDR1 SGHAT and CDR2 FQNNGV come from the germline V gene. CDR3 region: CASSLVGASEQFF. The CDR3 DNA sequence: TGTGCCAGCAGCTTAGTCGGGGCGTCCGAGCAGTTCTTC. The entire variable domain, with the rest obtained from reference TRBV11-2 and TRBJ2-1, is as follows: EAGVAQSPRYKIIEKRQSVAFWCNPISGHATLYWYQQILGQGPKLLIQFQNNGVVDDSQLPKDRFSAERLKGVDSTLKIQPAKLEDSAVYLCASSLVGASEQFFGPGTRLTVL.

The chain carries TRBV30 and TRBJ1-6; weak D call: TRBD1 (5 bases). Germline V lookup: CDR1 GTSNPN, CDR2 SVGIG (reference sequence). V shed 2 bases and J shed 9 bases, with 11 bases lying between them. The CDR3 consists of 13 residues. DNA for the CDR3: TGTGCCTGGAGTAGTCAGGGTGGTTCACCCCTCCACTTT. This sequence encodes CAWSSQGGSPLHF.

This clone was seen a handful of times. The genes are TRBV2 and TRBJ1-2; the D gene is possibly TRBD1 (5 bases). This CDR3 has 12 residues. Germline V lookup: CDR1 SNHLY, CDR2 FYNNEI. V was trimmed by 8 bases and J by 5 bases, leaving 12 bases between them. The CDR3 nucleotides are TGTGCCAGCGTTCTGGGGCGGTATGGCTACACCTTC. Its protein product is CASVLGRYGYTF.

The CDR3 protein is CAWSVIFGTGNTEAFF. The CDR3 nucleotides are TGTGCCTGGAGTGTGATATTTGGGACAGGGAACACTGAAGCTTTCTTT. This rearrangement joins TRBV30 to TRBJ1-1, with 8 bases matching TRBD1. V was clipped by 0 bases and J by 1 base; unmatched bases: 7. CDR1 and CDR2 from the germline V gene are GTSNPN and SVGIG (reference sequence). CDR3 size: 16 residues.

With respect to this clone: Additional DNA sequences in this sample encode the identical CDR3. This sequence joins TRBV29-1 and TRBJ1-1; D is unclear. The CDR3 extends over 12 amino acids. CDR1 is SQVTM, CDR2 ANQGSEA, per germline. The ends were cut back, 4 bases at V and 0 bases at J, with 6 bases in the middle. The CDR3, as DNA: TGCAGCGTTGCGGGGTTGAACACTGAAGCTTTCTTT. Encoded protein: CSVAGLNTEAFF.

This clone was seen only once. The rearrangement uses TRBV25-1 and TRBJ2-5; no firm D call. This CDR3 has 14 amino acids. Trimming stripped 5 bases from V and 4 bases from J, with 14 bases between. Germline lookup yields CDR1 MGHDK and CDR2 SYGVNS. CDR3 residues: CASSSPLGGETQYF. CDR3 nucleotides: TGTGCCAGCAGTTCCCCCCTGGGTGGAGAGACCCAGTACTTC.

This chain uses TRBV19 with TRBJ1-2; D is perhaps TRBD1 (6 bases). The CDR3 contains 13 residues. The V end lost 6 bases, the J end lost 8 bases, and 16 bases lay between the germline ends. Looked up from germline, CDR1 is LNHDA and CDR2 is SQIVND (reference sequence). DNA of the CDR3: TGTGCCAGTAGAGAGGGGGTACTTCGGGGCTACACCTTC. Residues: CASREGVLRGYTF.

About this clone: Compared with germline, one end of the junction differs, possibly owing to a read error. J is TRBJ2-7 and V is TRBV7-9, with D perhaps matching TRBD1 or TRBD2 (7 bases each). The CDR3 runs 15 residues. The germline gives CDR1 SEHNR, CDR2 FQNEAQ (reference sequence). CDR3 loop: CASSLGGGGAKLLAF. The CDR3 bases are TGTGCCAGCAGCCTCGGGGGAGGGGGCGCGAAACTACTAGCCTTC.

This clone was counted a few times. The rearrangement uses TRBV23-1 and TRBJ2-5; 11 nucleotides line up with TRBD2. TRBV23-1 is placed among ORFs of uncertain function. V lost 2 bases, J lost 0 bases, and 11 bases stayed unmatched. This CDR3 is built from 19 residues. The CDR3 nucleotides are TGCGCCAGCAGTCAAGGCGGAACTAGCGGGGGCCCGTACCAAGAGACCCAGTACTTC. Protein: CASSQGGTSGGPYQETQYF.

The CDR3 sequence: CASSYIGDQETQYF. The CDR3 DNA is TGTGCCAGCAGTTACATCGGGGACCAAGAGACCCAGTACTTC. The chain carries TRBV6-5 and TRBJ2-5, with D tentatively TRBD2 (5 bases). Germline V gene sequence: CDR1 MNHEY, CDR2 SVGAGI. The CDR3 runs 14 residues. The V gene lost 2 bases and the J gene lost 0 bases, with 7 bases spanning the gap.

There are a few counts of this clone. V gene TRBV2 combines with J gene TRBJ2-3, with TRBD1 matching 7 bases. The ends lost 3 bases at V and 0 bases at J; junction bases unmatched: 3. Germline lookup yields CDR1 SNHLY and CDR2 FYNNEI. The CDR3 runs to 15 residues. The CDR3 here is CASSDGRGSTDTQYF. The CDR3, as DNA: TGTGCCAGCAGTGATGGCAGGGGGAGCACAGATACGCAGTATTTT.

This sequence joins TRBV5-4 and TRBJ1-6, with D perhaps TRBD1 (6 bases). From germline, CDR1 is SGHNT and CDR2 YYREEE (reference sequence). Trimming left V 0 bases short and J 7 bases short, with 14 bases between. The CDR3 consists of 16 residues. This CDR3 is CASSLEGGVPNSPLHF. The CDR3 nucleotides are TGTGCCAGCAGCTTGGAGGGGGGGGTCCCGAATTCACCCCTCCACTTT.

The chain carries TRBV7-6 and TRBJ1-5; D not certain. Trimming removed 5 bases at V and 7 bases at J, with 9 bases between. Germline V gene lookup returns CDR1 SGHVS and CDR2 FNYEAQ. This CDR3 is 12 amino acids long. The CDR3 reads CASSHWWQPQHF. In nucleotides, the CDR3 is TGTGCCAGCAGCCATTGGTGGCAGCCCCAGCATTTT.

This clone was seen a few times. The chain carries TRBV5-6 and TRBJ1-2; no reliable D call. CDR1 is SGHDT and CDR2 is YYEEEE in the germline V gene. CDR3 length: 13 residues. V was trimmed by 3 bases and J by 6 bases, leaving 12 bases between them. The CDR3 nucleotides are TGTGCCAGCAGCTCGTTGCTCGGGGATGGCTACACCTTC. Translated: CASSSLLGDGYTF.

CDR3 sequence: CASSFRTSGGVNTGELFF. The CDR3 DNA sequence: TGTGCCAGCAGCTTCCGGACTAGCGGGGGGGTAAACACCGGGGAGCTGTTTTTT. The V gene is TRBV4-2, the J gene TRBJ2-2, with TRBD2 matching over 15 bases. This CDR3 comprises 18 residues. Looked up from germline, CDR1 is LGHNA and CDR2 is YNFKEQ. Unmatched junction bases numbered 6, after V lost 5 bases and J lost 2 bases.

The chain recombines TRBV29-1 with TRBJ1-1, with unresolved D. This CDR3 region has 15 residues. Deletions cut 0 bases from V and 0 bases from J, with 11 bases between. Germline lookup yields CDR1 SQVTM and CDR2 ANQGSEA. The CDR3: CSVEDKSGMNTEAFF. The CDR3 bases are TGCAGCGTTGAAGATAAGTCGGGAATGAACACTGAAGCTTTCTTT.

V usage is TRBV7-2 and J usage is TRBJ1-2; perhaps TRBD1 as D (5 bases). The germline V and J ends were trimmed by 11 bases and 4 bases, with 17 bases remaining between them. The CDR3 extends over 13 amino acids. Germline CDR1 SGHTA, CDR2 FQGNSA. CDR3: CAALRDPLYGYTF. The CDR3 bases are TGTGCCGCCCTCCGGGACCCCCTCTATGGCTACACCTTC.

This CDR3 is CAWTSAQGAGEKLFF. The DNA of the CDR3 is TGTGCCTGGACCTCAGCCCAGGGGGCGGGTGAAAAACTGTTTTTT. The rearrangement joins TRBV30 to TRBJ1-4; 8 bases agree with TRBD1. Germline CDR1 is GTSNPN and CDR2 is SVGIG (reference sequence). V was pared by 4 bases and J by 7 bases, with 11 bases of the junction left unmatched. The CDR3 covers 15 residues.

V is TRBV5-1 and J is TRBJ2-3; 8 positions agree with TRBD1. The germline CDR1 and CDR2 sequences are SGHRS and YFSETQ. CDR3 size: 16 residues. V lost 1 base to trimming and J lost 0 bases; unmatched junction nucleotides: 4. The CDR3: CASSLTGTGSTDTQYF. The CDR3 coding sequence is TGCGCCAGCAGCTTGACCGGGACAGGAAGCACAGATACGCAGTATTTT. The full variable domain, completed using reference TRBV5-1 and TRBJ2-3, is KAGVTQTPRYLIKTRGQQVTLSCSPISGHRSVSWYQQTPGQGLQFLFEYFSETQRNKGNFPGRFSGRQFSNSRSEMNVSTLELGDSALYLCASSLTGTGSTDTQYFGPGTRLTVL.

The genes are TRBV15 and TRBJ1-2; maybe TRBD1 (6 bases). V lost 1 base to trimming and J lost 4 bases, with 10 bases between them. This CDR3 is built from 14 residues. Germline CDR1 LNHNV, CDR2 YYDKDF (reference sequence). For the CDR3, the DNA is TGTGCCACCAGCAGAGCAGGGGCGGGCTATGGCTACACCTTC. This gives the protein CATSRAGAGYGYTF.

This sequence joins TRBV30 and TRBJ1-3, with D hard to call. This CDR3 spans 12 amino acids. The ends were cut back, 3 bases at V and 4 bases at J, with 7 bases in the middle. CDR1 and CDR2 from the germline V gene are GTSNPN and SVGIG (reference sequence). As DNA, the CDR3 is TGTGCCTGGAGGATGAACGGAAACACCATATATTTT. Translated: CAWRMNGNTIYF.

The V gene is TRBV29-1, the J gene TRBJ1-3; D gene unclear. Germline lookup yields CDR1 SQVTM and CDR2 ANQGSEA. V lost 0 bases to trimming and J lost 0 bases, with 9 bases between them. The CDR3 spans 15 residues. CDR3: CSVEDQLVSGNTIYF. The DNA for the CDR3 is TGCAGCGTTGAAGATCAACTGGTCTCTGGAAACACCATATATTTT.

This clone occurred a few times. The chain links TRBV5-6 to TRBJ2-1, with D possibly being TRBD1 (5 bases). Deletions cut 4 bases from V and 7 bases from J, with 9 bases between. The CDR3 spans 12 residues. From germline, CDR1 is SGHDT and CDR2 YYEEEE. CDR3 protein: CASSTPGNEQFF. The CDR3 nucleotides read TGTGCCAGCAGCACTCCAGGGAATGAGCAGTTCTTC.